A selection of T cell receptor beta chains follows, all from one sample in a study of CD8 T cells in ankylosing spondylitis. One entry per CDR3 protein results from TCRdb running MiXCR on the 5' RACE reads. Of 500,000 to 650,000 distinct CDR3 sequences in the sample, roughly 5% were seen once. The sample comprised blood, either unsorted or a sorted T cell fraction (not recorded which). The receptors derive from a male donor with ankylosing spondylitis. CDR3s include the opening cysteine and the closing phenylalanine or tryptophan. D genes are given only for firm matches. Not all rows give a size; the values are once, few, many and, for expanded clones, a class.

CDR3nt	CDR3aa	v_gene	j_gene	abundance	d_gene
TGTGCCAGCAGCGCCAGACAAGGCCCAGAGCAGTACTTC	CASSARQGPEQYF	TRBV7-2	TRBJ2-7	few	-
TGTGCCAGCAGCGGGCGGGACAGAGACTACGAGCAGTACTTC	CASSGRDRDYEQYF	TRBV5-6	TRBJ2-7	many	-
TGTGCCAGCAGCCCGAGATTGGTTCTGGGCTATGGCTACACCTTC	CASSPRLVLGYGYTF	TRBV5-5	TRBJ1-2	many	-
TGCAGTGCTAGAGCAGGTTGGGAGACCCAGTACTTC	CSARAGWETQYF	TRBV20-1	TRBJ2-5	many	-
TGTGCCATCAGTGAGCTGGGAAAAAATGGCTACACCTTC	CAISELGKNGYTF	TRBV10-3	TRBJ1-2	many	-
TGCGCCAGCAGCCAGACGACAGGGAACTATGGCTACACCTTC	CASSQTTGNYGYTF	TRBV5-1	TRBJ1-2	many	TRBD1
TGCAGCGTTGCGGGGGCCTCCCTCTCTGGAAACACCATATATTTT	CSVAGASLSGNTIYF	TRBV29-1	TRBJ1-3	many	-
TGTGCCAGCAGCTACGCGGTAGGAGAGACCCAGTACTTC	CASSYAVGETQYF	TRBV7-2	TRBJ2-5	many	-
TGTGCCACCATTGAGAGGGGCGCGAACACCGGGGAGCTGTTTTTT	CATIERGANTGELFF	TRBV6-2/TRBV6-3	TRBJ2-2	-	-
TGTGCCAGCAGCTTGGGTTTTGGGACAGATACGCAGTATTTT	CASSLGFGTDTQYF	TRBV5-6	TRBJ2-3	many	-
TGCGCCAGCAGCTTGGGGCAGGGCGCGAGAAATGAGCAGTTCTTC	CASSLGQGARNEQFF	TRBV5-1	TRBJ2-1	many	-
TGCAGTGCTAGGGGGGGGCAGATACAAGAGACCCAGTACTTC	CSARGGQIQETQYF	TRBV20-1	TRBJ2-5	-	-
TGTGCCAGCAGCCAGGGACACGGCTGGACCGGGGAGCTGTTTTTT	CASSQGHGWTGELFF	TRBV7-8	TRBJ2-2	many	-
TGCAGTGCTACTCTTACCGGAAAGGGCTCCTACGAGCAGTACTTC	CSATLTGKGSYEQYF	TRBV20-1	TRBJ2-7	many	-
TGTGCCAGCAGCCAAAATCCAGGGGGCTTAAGCAATCAGCCCCAGCATTTT	CASSQNPGGLSNQPQHF	TRBV16	TRBJ1-5	many	TRBD1
TGTGCCATCAGGGTAGCGGCTCAAGAGACCCAGTACTTC	CAIRVAAQETQYF	TRBV10-3	TRBJ2-5	many	-
TGCAGTGCCGGGACAGGCTACGAGCAGTACTTC	CSAGTGYEQYF	TRBV20-1	TRBJ2-7	many	TRBD1
TGCGCCAGCAGTCAAACAGGGGGTAGCGAGCAGTACTTC	CASSQTGGSEQYF	TRBV5-1	TRBJ2-7	few	TRBD1
TGTGCCAGCAGGCGGGTCCCTAACTATGGCTACACCTTC	CASRRVPNYGYTF	TRBV12-3/TRBV12-4	TRBJ1-2	many	-
TGCAGCGTTTCCCCAGGGGGGAAGGAAGCTTTCTTT	CSVSPGGKEAFF	TRBV29-1	TRBJ1-1	many	TRBD1
TGCAGCGTTGGTCAACACCGGGCCAACCAGTACTTC	CSVGQHRANQYF	TRBV29-1	TRBJ2-7	many	-
TGTGCCAGCAGTTCCCCCAGGACAGGGTCCTACGAGCAGTACTTC	CASSSPRTGSYEQYF	TRBV27	TRBJ2-7	many	TRBD1
TGTGCCAGCAGCTTAGCGGTGGCAGGTAGCAATCAGCCCCAGCATTTT	CASSLAVAGSNQPQHF	TRBV7-9	TRBJ1-5	many	-
TGCGCCAGCAGCCAGGATGAGGGTATGAGTGGCTACACCTTC	CASSQDEGMSGYTF	TRBV5-1	TRBJ1-2	many	-
TGTGCCAGCAGTCAAGGACAGGTAGCGCAGTATTTT	CASSQGQVAQYF	TRBV5-5	TRBJ2-3	many	TRBD1
TGCGCCAGCAGCCAAGAGGGGGCTAGGAAAGATACGCAGTATTTT	CASSQEGARKDTQYF	TRBV4-1	TRBJ2-3	few	-
TGCAGTGCTCAATCCCGGACAGGGATCAACCAGTTCTTC	CSAQSRTGINQFF	TRBV20-1	TRBJ2-1	many	TRBD1
TGTGCCAGCAGCCTCGGGCGGGGGGCAGCTAATGAAAAACTGTTTTTT	CASSLGRGAANEKLFF	TRBV7-9	TRBJ1-4	-	-